A selection of T cell receptor beta chains follows, all from one sample in a study of T cell responses to AZD1222 COVID-19 vaccine. The data were produced by immunoSEQ multiplex PCR, yet TCRdb's version contains in-frame clones alone and is incomplete. The sample has 95,000 to 150,000 clones, roughly nine tenths seen once. The specimen was peripheral blood, collected on day 0 of AZD1222 vaccination. These receptors originate from an adult in good health. CDR3s include the opening cysteine and the closing phenylalanine or tryptophan. The D gene is left open where the match is weak. Not every row has a clone size; where given, it reads once, few, many or a size class.

>NA|NA|TRBV6-5|TRBJ1-2
CASYRIGYTF
TGTGCCAGCTACAGGATTGGCTACACCTTC
>NA|TRBD1|TRBV2|TRBJ2-4
CASSEAPGTGIGNIQYF
TGTGCCAGCAGTGAAGCGCCCGGGACAGGTATTGGAAACATTCAGTACTTC
>NA|NA|TRBV4-1|TRBJ2-5
CASSQEEMNRQETQYF
TGCGCCAGCAGCCAAGAAGAGATGAACAGACAAGAGACCCAGTACTTC
>once|NA|TRBV7-6|TRBJ1-2
CASSLNPYPEDPANYGYTF
TGTGCCAGCAGCTTAAATCCCTATCCGGAGGACCCCGCTAACTATGGCTACACCTTC
>NA|NA|TRBV2|TRBJ2-5
CASSEAEWPIETQYF
TGTGCCAGCAGTGAAGCGGAGTGGCCTATCGAGACCCAGTACTTC
>NA|TRBD1|TRBV6-5|TRBJ2-7
CASSLGRTGYEQYF
TGTGCCAGCAGCCTTGGACGGACAGGGTACGAGCAGTACTTC
>once|NA|TRBV5-1|TRBJ2-5
CASSLGTEARGNF
TGCGCCAGCAGCTTGGGGACGGAGGCCCGGGGTAACTTC
>NA|TRBD1|TRBV28|TRBJ2-7
CASTSRDRHEQYF
TGTGCCAGCACCTCCCGGGACAGGCACGAGCAGTACTTC
>NA|NA|TRBV18|TRBJ2-7
CASPVGRDAYYEQYF
TGTGCCAGCCCCGTTGGGCGGGATGCATACTACGAGCAGTACTTC
>NA|TRBD1|TRBV9|TRBJ1-6
CASSQGADNSPLHF
TGTGCCAGCAGCCAGGGGGCGGATAATTCACCCCTCCACTTT
>once|NA|TRBV6-6|TRBJ1-1
CASNPTPGGGTEAFF
TGTGCCAGCAACCCCACCCCCGGGGGTGGCACTGAAGCTTTCTTT
>NA|TRBD1|TRBV7-9|TRBJ2-3
CASSFGTGTDTQYF
TGTGCCAGCAGCTTCGGGACAGGCACCGATACGCAGTATTTT
>NA|TRBD1|TRBV11-2|TRBJ1-2
CASSSLESRGYGYTF
TGTGCCAGCAGCTCATTAGAGAGCAGGGGGTATGGCTACACCTTC
>NA|TRBD1|TRBV6-5|TRBJ1-4
CATGTGAAGKLFF
TGTGCCACCGGGACAGGGGCCGCTGGAAAACTGTTTTTT
>NA|NA|TRBV6-2/TRBV6-3|TRBJ2-1
CASSQGEGGRQNEQFF
TGTGCCAGCAGCCAGGGGGAGGGGGGCAGGCAAAATGAGCAGTTCTTC
>NA|TRBD1|TRBV19|TRBJ1-2
CASSIQGGVGYGYTF
TGTGCCAGTAGTATCCAGGGGGGCGTCGGTTATGGCTACACCTTC
>NA|NA|TRBV19|TRBJ1-4
CASRDPRGAYNEKLFF
TGTGCCAGTAGGGACCCCCGTGGAGCATACAATGAAAAACTGTTTTTT
>NA|NA|TRBV2|TRBJ1-5
CASAGGTNQPQHF
TGTGCCAGCGCCGGGGGAACCAATCAGCCCCAGCATTTT
>NA|NA|TRBV4-3|TRBJ1-6
CASSQDNGGVWSPLHF
TGCGCCAGCAGCCAAGATAACGGGGGGGTCTGGTCACCCCTCCACTTT
>NA|NA|TRBV12-3/TRBV12-4|TRBJ1-2
CASSPASGYGYTF
TGTGCCAGCAGCCCCGCCTCGGGCTATGGCTACACCTTC
>NA|TRBD1|TRBV28|TRBJ1-1
CASNARTGGTEAFF
TGTGCCAGCAACGCCCGGACAGGGGGCACTGAAGCTTTCTTT
>NA|NA|TRBV5-5|TRBJ2-7
CASSLALMSGSYEQYF
TGTGCCAGCAGCTTGGCTCTTATGTCAGGATCCTACGAGCAGTACTTC
>NA|TRBD2|TRBV5-1|TRBJ2-1
CASSPTPGAGNNEQFF
TGCGCCAGCAGCCCAACCCCCGGAGCGGGGAACAATGAGCAGTTCTTC
>NA|NA|TRBV20-1|TRBJ1-1
CRAHRNTEAFF
TGCAGGGCCCACCGGAACACTGAAGCTTTCTTT
>once|NA|TRBV7-3|TRBJ2-3
CASSPGRGGGTDTQYF
TGTGCCAGCAGCCCTGGCAGGGGCGGGGGCACAGATACGCAGTATTTT
>NA|NA|TRBV30|TRBJ1-2
CAWDRNYGYTF
TGTGCCTGGGACAGGAACTATGGCTACACCTTC
>NA|NA|TRBV25-1|TRBJ1-6
CASSESEVPNSPLHF
TGTGCCAGCAGTGAATCGGAGGTTCCTAATTCACCCCTCCACTTT
>NA|NA|TRBV20-1|TRBJ1-2
CSAPQSGGYTF
TGCAGTGCTCCACAATCGGGTGGCTACACCTTC
>NA|NA|TRBV2|TRBJ2-1
CASSALANSYNEQFF
TGTGCCAGCAGTGCTTTAGCGAACTCCTACAATGAGCAGTTCTTC
>NA|NA|TRBV9|TRBJ1-1
CASSLASYTEAFF
TGTGCCAGCAGCCTCGCAAGCTACACTGAAGCTTTCTTT
>NA|NA|TRBV5-1|TRBJ1-3
CASSSDSFSGNTIYF
TGCGCCAGCAGCTCGGACAGTTTCTCTGGAAACACCATATATTTT
>NA|TRBD1|TRBV28|TRBJ2-7
CASSLTGGWQYF
TGTGCCAGCAGTCTGACAGGGGGCTGGCAGTACTTC
>NA|NA|TRBV2|TRBJ1-5
CASSDGNRNQPQHF
TGTGCCAGCAGTGACGGCAATCGCAATCAGCCCCAGCATTTT
>NA|NA|TRBV18|TRBJ1-2
CASSRGPNYGYTF
TGTGCCAGCTCACGGGGACCCAACTATGGCTACACCTTC
>NA|NA|TRBV27|TRBJ1-1
CASSFASVTEAFF
TGTGCCAGCAGTTTTGCGTCAGTCACTGAAGCTTTCTTT
>NA|NA|TRBV28|TRBJ1-2
CASSSSRGLFYGYTF
TGTGCCAGCAGTTCCTCTAGGGGATTGTTCTATGGCTACACCTTC
>NA|NA|TRBV9|TRBJ1-2
CASRKQIGANYGYTF
TGTGCCAGCAGAAAGCAAATAGGAGCTAACTATGGCTACACCTTC
>NA|NA|TRBV28|TRBJ1-6
CASSSAGTRVGSPLHF
TGTGCCAGCAGTTCCGCCGGGACAAGGGTGGGTTCACCCCTCCACTTT
>NA|NA|TRBV11-2|TRBJ1-1
CASSLGVTGYGTEAFF
TGTGCCAGCAGCTTAGGGGTTACAGGGTACGGGACTGAAGCTTTCTTT
>NA|TRBD2|TRBV19|TRBJ2-1
CASSGTSGGSRGKQFF
TGTGCCAGTAGTGGGACTAGCGGGGGGTCACGAGGGAAGCAGTTCTTC
>NA|NA|TRBV27|TRBJ1-5
CASSLGGGQPQHF
TGTGCCAGCAGCTTGGGGGGAGGTCAGCCCCAGCATTTT
>NA|NA|TRBV27|TRBJ1-1
CASSRIPGAAMNTEAFF
TGTGCCAGCAGTAGGATTCCGGGGGCAGCGATGAACACTGAAGCTTTCTTT
>NA|NA|TRBV20-1|TRBJ1-4
CSASRPTPTNEKLFF
TGCAGTGCTAGTCGACCGACCCCAACTAATGAAAAACTGTTTTTT
>NA|TRBD2|TRBV28|TRBJ2-3
CASSLPGRDTQYF
TGTGCCAGCAGTTTGCCCGGGAGGGATACGCAGTATTTT
>NA|TRBD1|TRBV5-6|TRBJ2-7
CASSHGQGYEQYF
TGTGCCAGCAGCCACGGACAGGGGTACGAGCAGTACTTC